Listed below are T cell receptor beta chains from one sample, sequenced in a study of blood T cell repertoires in COVID-19. Sequencing used immunoSEQ multiplex PCR; TCRdb keeps in-frame clones, though not all of them. The table lists roughly 24,000 clones, around 83% of them singletons. The sample taken for sequencing was peripheral blood. These receptor sequences come from a man in his 70s with acute or convalescent COVID-19. CDR3s include the opening cysteine and the closing phenylalanine or tryptophan. The order of the fields is clone size, D gene, J gene, V gene, CDR3 protein, CDR3 DNA. A D gene is named only where the DNA matches it firmly. Clone size is given for some rows only: seen once, a few or many times, or a class if the clone is expanded.

>NA|TRBD2|TRBJ2-1|TRBV6-2/TRBV6-3
CASSYIKAGGFEPHEQFF
TGTGCCAGCAGTTATATAAAAGCGGGGGGCTTTGAGCCCCATGAGCAGTTCTTC
>NA|TRBD1|TRBJ2-1|TRBV10-3
CAISESGQGNEQFF
TGTGCCATCAGTGAGTCGGGACAGGGGAATGAGCAGTTCTTC
>NA|TRBD2|TRBJ2-1|TRBV10-3
CAIGLAGDGGGQFF
TGTGCCATCGGACTAGCGGGGGATGGTGGTGGGCAGTTCTTC
>NA|NA|TRBJ1-1|TRBV25-1
CATGGDHGASEAFF
TGTGCCACTGGGGGGGACCACGGGGCATCTGAAGCTTTCTTT
>NA|NA|TRBJ1-1|TRBV4-2
CASSHSRLGVNTEAFF
TGTGCCAGCAGCCATTCAAGGTTAGGGGTGAACACTGAAGCTTTCTTT
>NA|NA|TRBJ1-4|TRBV30
CAWSREGREKLFF
TGTGCCTGGAGTAGGGAGGGGAGAGAAAAACTGTTTTTT
>NA|NA|TRBJ2-1|TRBV28
CASSSPHIQGSFYNEQFF
TGTGCCAGCAGTTCGCCCCATATACAGGGTTCCTTCTACAATGAGCAGTTCTTC
>NA|NA|TRBJ1-5|TRBV7-9
CASSPMGDQPQHF
TGTGCCAGCAGCCCAATGGGAGATCAGCCCCAGCATTTT
>NA|NA|TRBJ1-5|TRBV30
CAWSATTGFQPQHF
TGTGCCTGGAGTGCAACAACAGGGTTTCAGCCCCAGCATTTT
>NA|NA|TRBJ1-6|TRBV18
CASSPSRDWASPLHF
TGTGCCAGCTCACCAAGCCGGGACTGGGCTTCGCCCCTCCACTTT
>NA|NA|TRBJ1-5|TRBV4-2
CASSQGQENQPQHF
TGTGCCAGCAGCCAAGGACAGGAGAATCAGCCCCAGCATTTT
>NA|NA|TRBJ1-4|TRBV18
CASSPFAANEKLFF
TGTGCCAGCTCACCCTTCGCGGCTAATGAAAAACTGTTTTTT
>NA|TRBD1|TRBJ1-2|TRBV3-1/TRBV3-2
CASSQGQGQGNYGYTF
TGTGCCAGCAGCCAAGGACAGGGACAGGGGAACTATGGCTACACCTTC
>NA|NA|TRBJ1-6|TRBV28
CASSLKRASPLHF
TGTGCCAGCAGTTTAAAGAGGGCCTCACCCCTCCACTTT
>NA|NA|TRBJ1-1|TRBV3-1/TRBV3-2
CASSPGTEAFF
TGTGCCAGCAGCCCCGGCACTGAAGCTTTCTTT
>NA|NA|TRBJ2-1|TRBV6-2/TRBV6-3
CASSHSGEQFF
TGTGCCAGCAGCCACAGCGGTGAGCAGTTCTTC
>few|TRBD1|TRBJ2-7|TRBV6-6
CASSYSRTGSTYEQYF
TGTGCCAGCAGTTACTCGAGGACAGGGAGTACCTACGAGCAGTACTTC
>few|TRBD1|TRBJ1-1|TRBV5-1
CASSLGRQGDTEAFF
TGCGCCAGCAGCTTGGGGAGACAGGGGGACACTGAAGCTTTCTTT
>once|NA|TRBJ2-7|TRBV28
CASRSRGTTYEQYF
TGTGCCAGCAGATCGAGAGGGACAACCTACGAGCAGTACTTC
>once|NA|TRBJ1-2|TRBV28
CASSFNGRVLHTF
TGTGCCAGCAGTTTCAATGGTCGGGTTCTGCACACCTTC
>NA|TRBD1|TRBJ1-2|TRBV5-6
CASSSLKSGTGGDYGYTF
TGTGCCAGCAGCTCACTAAAGTCCGGGACAGGGGGCGACTATGGCTACACCTTC
>NA|NA|TRBJ1-3|TRBV15
CATSLPGAGNTIYF
TGTGCCACCAGTCTTCCAGGTGCTGGAAACACCATATATTTT
>NA|TRBD1|TRBJ1-2|TRBV3-1/TRBV3-2
CASSRDSFYGYTF
TGTGCCAGCAGCCGGGACAGCTTCTATGGCTACACCTTC
>NA|TRBD2|TRBJ2-2|TRBV7-3
CASSLLAAGSQTGELFF
TGTGCCAGCAGCTTATTAGCAGCGGGAAGTCAGACCGGGGAGCTGTTTTTT
>few|TRBD1|TRBJ1-2|TRBV29-1
CSVRSGTGGDGYTF
TGCAGCGTACGTAGCGGGACAGGGGGAGACGGCTACACCTTC
>NA|TRBD1|TRBJ2-2|TRBV5-6
CASSSLGQGRRTGELFF
TGTGCCAGCAGCTCTCTGGGACAGGGGAGAAGAACCGGGGAGCTGTTTTTT
>NA|NA|TRBJ1-4|TRBV5-4
CASSLAGVGEKLFF
TGTGCCAGCAGCTTGGCAGGGGTGGGTGAAAAACTGTTTTTT
>NA|NA|TRBJ1-1|TRBV2
CASSQGSSTEAFF
TGTGCCAGCAGTCAGGGGTCGAGCACTGAAGCTTTCTTT
>NA|NA|TRBJ1-5|TRBV12-3/TRBV12-4
CASSFSTAPQHF
TGTGCCAGCAGTTTTTCAACAGCTCCCCAGCATTTT
>NA|NA|TRBJ2-3|TRBV3-1/TRBV3-2
CASSLQTDTQYF
TGTGCCAGCAGCCTCCAGACAGATACGCAGTATTTT
>NA|TRBD2|TRBJ2-2|TRBV6-2/TRBV6-3
CASSFPRGGANTGELFF
TGTGCCAGCAGTTTCCCTAGGGGAGGGGCGAACACCGGGGAGCTGTTTTTT
>NA|NA|TRBJ2-1|TRBV10-3
CAISQVDRYNEQFF
TGTGCCATCAGTCAGGTAGACAGATACAATGAGCAGTTCTTC
>NA|NA|TRBJ1-2|TRBV19
CATKPGPNYGYTF
TGTGCCACCAAGCCGGGTCCAAACTATGGCTACACCTTC
>few|NA|TRBJ2-1|TRBV5-6
CASSLSGALSSYNEQFF
TGTGCCAGCAGCTTGTCTGGGGCGCTAAGCTCCTACAATGAGCAGTTCTTC
>NA|TRBD2|TRBJ2-3|TRBV4-2
CASSRESSGTDTQYF
TGTGCCAGCAGCCGGGAATCTAGCGGTACAGATACGCAGTATTTT
>NA|NA|TRBJ1-1|TRBV30
CAWSARGGGGTEAFF
TGTGCCTGGAGTGCCCGGGGTGGAGGCGGCACTGAAGCTTTCTTT
>NA|NA|TRBJ1-1|TRBV18
CASSQQRSNTEAFF
TGTGCCAGCTCACAACAGAGATCGAACACTGAAGCTTTCTTT
>NA|TRBD1|TRBJ1-3|TRBV24-1
CAAWTGYGNTIYF
TGTGCCGCCTGGACAGGGTACGGAAACACCATATATTTT
>NA|NA|TRBJ2-2|TRBV7-6
CASSAHPRSTGELFF
TGTGCCAGCAGCGCACATCCTAGATCCACCGGGGAGCTGTTTTTT
>NA|TRBD2|TRBJ2-3|TRBV20-1
CSASSRLAGITDTQYF
TGCAGTGCTAGTTCCCGACTAGCGGGGATCACAGATACGCAGTATTTT
>NA|NA|TRBJ2-3|TRBV6-4
CASSEEASTDTQYF
TGTGCCAGCAGTGAGGAGGCTAGCACAGATACGCAGTATTTT
>once|NA|TRBJ1-1|TRBV5-1
CASSLGRRNTEAFF
TGCGCCAGCAGCTTGGGCCGTAGGAACACTGAAGCTTTCTTT
>once|NA|TRBJ1-2|TRBV18
CASSPTSGYGYTF
TGTGCCAGCTCACCAACAAGTGGCTATGGCTACACCTTC
>NA|NA|TRBJ2-5|TRBV7-9
CASSLEPLRETQYF
TGTGCCAGCAGCTTAGAGCCTCTACGGGAGACCCAGTACTTC
>NA|NA|TRBJ1-6|TRBV30
CAWAMGLGLNSPLHF
TGTGCCTGGGCAATGGGTCTGGGACTGAATTCACCCCTCCACTTT
>once|TRBD1|TRBJ2-7|TRBV29-1
CSARTGSSYEQYF
TGCAGCGCTAGGACAGGCTCTTCCTACGAGCAGTACTTC
>NA|NA|TRBJ1-2|TRBV11-2
CASSLGGVYGYTF
TGTGCCAGCAGCTTAGGGGGGGTTTATGGCTACACCTTC
>NA|NA|TRBJ1-6|TRBV6-5
CASTGRTYNSPLHF
TGTGCCAGCACGGGGAGAACCTATAATTCACCCCTCCACTTT
>few|NA|TRBJ2-5|TRBV24-1
CATSGGSKETQYF
TGTGCCACCAGTGGGGGCTCCAAAGAGACCCAGTACTTC
>once|NA|TRBJ1-2|TRBV5-1
CASSLAAGTLHGYTF
TGCGCCAGCAGCTTGGCCGCAGGGACTCTGCATGGCTACACCTTC
>NA|TRBD1|TRBJ2-1|TRBV12-3/TRBV12-4
CASSWDRGNEQFF
TGTGCCAGCAGTTGGGACAGGGGCAATGAGCAGTTCTTC
>NA|TRBD1|TRBJ1-2|TRBV7-2
CASSPGQGAGDGYTF
TGTGCCAGCAGCCCCGGACAGGGGGCGGGAGATGGCTACACCTTC
>NA|NA|TRBJ1-2|TRBV9
CASSVDVSDYGYTF
TGTGCCAGCAGCGTAGACGTCAGCGACTATGGCTACACCTTC
>NA|TRBD2|TRBJ2-6|TRBV30
CASPAGGSGANVLTF
TGTGCTAGCCCGGCGGGAGGGTCTGGGGCCAACGTCCTGACTTTC